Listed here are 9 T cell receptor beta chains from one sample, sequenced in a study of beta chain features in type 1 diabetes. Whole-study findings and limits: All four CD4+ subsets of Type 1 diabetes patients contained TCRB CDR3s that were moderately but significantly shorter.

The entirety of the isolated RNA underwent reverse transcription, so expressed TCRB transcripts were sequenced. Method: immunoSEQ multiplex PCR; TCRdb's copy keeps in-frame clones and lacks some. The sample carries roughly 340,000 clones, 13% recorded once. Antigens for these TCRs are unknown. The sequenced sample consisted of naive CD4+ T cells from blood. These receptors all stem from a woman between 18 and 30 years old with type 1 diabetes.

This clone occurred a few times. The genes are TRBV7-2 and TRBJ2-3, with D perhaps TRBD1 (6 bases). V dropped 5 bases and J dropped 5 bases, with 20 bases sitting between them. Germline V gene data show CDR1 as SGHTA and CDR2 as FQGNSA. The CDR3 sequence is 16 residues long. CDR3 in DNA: TGTGCCAGCAGCCGAGTAGGGGGAGCCTCCGGAGATACGCAGTATTTT. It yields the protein CASSRVGGASGDTQYF.

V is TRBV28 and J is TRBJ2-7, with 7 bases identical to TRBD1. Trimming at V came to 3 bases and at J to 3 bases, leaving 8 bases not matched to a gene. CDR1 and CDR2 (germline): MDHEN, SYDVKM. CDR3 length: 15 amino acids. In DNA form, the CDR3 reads TGTGCCAGCAGTTTCTCACGGACAGGCCGCTACGAGCAGTACTTC. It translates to CASSFSRTGRYEQYF.

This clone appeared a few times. CDR3 in amino acids: CSAFGRGQFF. CDR3 sequence (DNA): TGCAGTGCTTTTGGTAGGGGGCAGTTCTTC. The rearrangement links TRBV20-1 to TRBJ2-1; D is perhaps TRBD1 (5 bases). Germline V CDR1 and CDR2: DFQATT, SNEGSKA (reference sequence). The CDR3 extends over 10 amino acids. Trimming pared 5 bases from V and 12 bases from J, leaving 11 bases between.

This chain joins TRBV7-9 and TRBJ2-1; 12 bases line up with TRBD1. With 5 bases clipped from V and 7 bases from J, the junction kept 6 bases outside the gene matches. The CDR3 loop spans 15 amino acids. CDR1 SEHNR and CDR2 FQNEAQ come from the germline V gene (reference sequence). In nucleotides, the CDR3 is TGTGCCAGCAGCCCCCGGGACAGGGGGCTAAATGAGCAGTTCTTC. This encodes CASSPRDRGLNEQFF.

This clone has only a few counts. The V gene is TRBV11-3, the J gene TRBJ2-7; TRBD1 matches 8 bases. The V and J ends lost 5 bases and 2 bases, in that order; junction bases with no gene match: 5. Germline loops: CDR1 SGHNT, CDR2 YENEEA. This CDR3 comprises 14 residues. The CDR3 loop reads CASSTGQEAYEQYF. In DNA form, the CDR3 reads TGTGCCAGCAGCACGGGACAGGAAGCCTACGAGCAGTACTTC.

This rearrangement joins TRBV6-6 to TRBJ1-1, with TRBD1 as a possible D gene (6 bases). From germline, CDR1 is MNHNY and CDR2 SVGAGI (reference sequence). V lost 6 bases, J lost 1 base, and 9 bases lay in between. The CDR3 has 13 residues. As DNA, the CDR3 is TGTGCCAGCAGACAGGACAGGAACACTGAAGCTTTCTTT. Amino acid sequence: CASRQDRNTEAFF.

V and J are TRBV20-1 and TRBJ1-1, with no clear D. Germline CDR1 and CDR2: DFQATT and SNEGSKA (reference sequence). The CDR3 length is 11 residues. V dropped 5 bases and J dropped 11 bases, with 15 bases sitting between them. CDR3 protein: CSAAPREEAFF. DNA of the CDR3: TGCAGTGCTGCGCCCCGAGAAGAGGCTTTCTTT.

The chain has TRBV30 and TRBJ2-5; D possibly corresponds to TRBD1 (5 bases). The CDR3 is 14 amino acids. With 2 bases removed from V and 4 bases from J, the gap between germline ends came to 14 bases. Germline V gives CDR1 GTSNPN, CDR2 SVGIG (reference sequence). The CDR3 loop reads CAWSSTGWRETQYF. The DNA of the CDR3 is TGTGCCTGGAGTTCTACAGGATGGAGAGAGACCCAGTACTTC. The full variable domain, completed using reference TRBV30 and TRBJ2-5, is SQTIHQWPATLVQPVGSPLSLECTVEGTSNPNLYWYRQAAGRGLQLLFYSVGIGQISSEVPQNLSASRPQDRQFILSSKKLLLSDSGFYLCAWSSTGWRETQYFGPGTRLLVL.

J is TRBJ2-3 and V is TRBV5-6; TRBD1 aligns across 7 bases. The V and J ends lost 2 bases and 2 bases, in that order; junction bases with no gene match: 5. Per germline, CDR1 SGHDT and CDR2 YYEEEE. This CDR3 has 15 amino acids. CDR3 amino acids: CASSFLDRVTDTQYF. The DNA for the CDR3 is TGTGCCAGCAGCTTCCTAGACAGGGTCACAGATACGCAGTATTTT.